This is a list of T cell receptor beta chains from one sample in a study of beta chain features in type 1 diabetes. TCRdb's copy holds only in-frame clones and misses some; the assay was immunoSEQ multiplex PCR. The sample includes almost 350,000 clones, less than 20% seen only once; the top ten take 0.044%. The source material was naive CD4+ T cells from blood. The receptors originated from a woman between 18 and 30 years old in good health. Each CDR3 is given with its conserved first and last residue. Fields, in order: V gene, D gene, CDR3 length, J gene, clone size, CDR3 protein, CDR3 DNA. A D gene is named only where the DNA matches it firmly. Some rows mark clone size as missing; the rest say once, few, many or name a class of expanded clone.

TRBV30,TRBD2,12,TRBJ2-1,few,CAYSGRANEQFF,TGTGCTTACAGCGGGAGGGCAAATGAGCAGTTCTTC
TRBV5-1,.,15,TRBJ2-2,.,CASSGGDSGTGELFF,TGCGCCAGCAGCGGCGGGGACTCCGGCACCGGGGAGCTGTTTTTT
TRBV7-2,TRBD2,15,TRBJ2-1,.,CASSLVLAGGNEQFF,TGTGCCAGCAGCTTAGTATTAGCGGGGGGCAATGAGCAGTTCTTC
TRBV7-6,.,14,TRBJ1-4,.,CASSLSTGSEKLFF,TGTGCCAGCAGCCTATCCACAGGTTCCGAAAAACTGTTTTTT
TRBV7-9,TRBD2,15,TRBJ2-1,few,CASSTFSGSINEQFF,TGTGCCAGCAGCACGTTTAGCGGGAGTATAAATGAGCAGTTCTTC
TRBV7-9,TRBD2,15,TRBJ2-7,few,CASSRIAGGAYEQYF,TGTGCCAGCAGCCGAATAGCGGGGGGGGCCTACGAGCAGTACTTC
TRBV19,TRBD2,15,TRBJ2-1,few,CASSIGTSGDNEQFF,TGTGCCAGTAGTATTGGGACTAGCGGGGATAATGAGCAGTTCTTC
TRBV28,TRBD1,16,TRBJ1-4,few,CASSFRGESTNEKLFF,TGTGCCAGCAGTTTCAGGGGGGAGTCAACTAATGAAAAACTGTTTTTT
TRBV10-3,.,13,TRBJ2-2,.,CAIRSIPTGELFF,TGTGCCATCAGGTCCATTCCCACCGGGGAGCTGTTTTTT
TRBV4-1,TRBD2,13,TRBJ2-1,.,CASSQDRQRGQFF,TGCGCCAGCAGCCAAGATCGGCAGCGGGGCCAGTTCTTC
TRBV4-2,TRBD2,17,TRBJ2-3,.,CASSQEPSGGDTDTQYF,TGTGCCAGCAGCCAAGAGCCTAGCGGGGGGGACACAGATACGCAGTATTTT
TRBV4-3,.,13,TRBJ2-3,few,CASSQLAGDTQYF,TGCGCCAGCAGCCAATTAGCCGGGGATACGCAGTATTTT
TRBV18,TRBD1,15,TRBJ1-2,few,CASSPNGQGIYGYTF,TGTGCCAGCTCACCTAACGGACAGGGGATCTATGGCTACACCTTC
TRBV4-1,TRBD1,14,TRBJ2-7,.,CASSQGTGLGEQYF,TGCGCCAGCAGCCAAGGGACAGGGCTAGGCGAGCAGTACTTC
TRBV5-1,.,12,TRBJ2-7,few,CASSPTAYEQYF,TGCGCCAGCAGCCCCACAGCTTACGAGCAGTACTTC
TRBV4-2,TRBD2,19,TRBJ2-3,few,CASSQDRSGRVTSTDTQYF,TGTGCCAGCAGCCAAGATCGGAGCGGGAGGGTAACTAGCACAGATACGCAGTATTTT
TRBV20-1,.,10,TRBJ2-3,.,CSAPSDTQYF,TGCAGTGCCCCCTCTGATACGCAGTATTTT
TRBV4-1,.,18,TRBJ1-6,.,CASSQVRGGGDYNSPLHF,TGCGCCAGCAGCCAAGTCAGAGGGGGGGGTGATTATAATTCACCCCTCCACTTT
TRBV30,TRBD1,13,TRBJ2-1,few,CAWSGQGDNEQFF,TGTGCCTGGAGTGGACAGGGGGACAATGAGCAGTTCTTC
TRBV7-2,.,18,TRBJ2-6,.,CASSTDGPGIIGANVLTF,TGTGCCAGCAGCACAGACGGCCCCGGGATAATTGGGGCCAACGTCCTGACTTTC
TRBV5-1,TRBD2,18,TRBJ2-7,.,CASSLAVAGGPSFYEQYF,TGCGCCAGCAGCTTGGCAGTAGCGGGAGGGCCCAGTTTCTACGAGCAGTACTTC
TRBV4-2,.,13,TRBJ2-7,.,CASSRIGSYEQYF,TGTGCCAGCAGCCGAATCGGTTCCTACGAGCAGTACTTC
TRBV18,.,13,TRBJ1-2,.,CASSSDRSYGYTF,TGTGCCAGCTCAAGCGACAGGAGCTATGGCTACACCTTC
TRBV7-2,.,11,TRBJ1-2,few,CASSSGIGYTF,TGTGCCAGCAGCTCAGGGATTGGCTACACCTTC
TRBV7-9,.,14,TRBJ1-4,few,CASSATGTNEKLFF,TGTGCCAGCAGCGCTACCGGAACTAATGAAAAACTGTTTTTT
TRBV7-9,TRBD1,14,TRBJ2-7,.,CASSPYGQGYEQYF,TGTGCCAGCAGCCCCTATGGACAGGGCTACGAGCAGTACTTC
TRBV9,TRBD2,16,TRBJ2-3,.,CASSPRLAGVTDTQYF,TGTGCCAGCAGCCCGAGACTAGCGGGAGTTACAGATACGCAGTATTTT
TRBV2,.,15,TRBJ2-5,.,CASSESLRAQETQYF,TGTGCCAGCAGTGAAAGCCTGCGAGCCCAAGAGACCCAGTACTTC
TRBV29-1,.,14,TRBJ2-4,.,CSVEEGSGKNIQYF,TGCAGCGTTGAGGAGGGGTCGGGCAAAAACATTCAGTACTTC
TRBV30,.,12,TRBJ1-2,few,CAWGRGNYGYTF,TGTGCCTGGGGGCGGGGGAATTATGGCTACACCTTC
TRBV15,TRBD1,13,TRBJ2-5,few,CATSRGTEETQYF,TGTGCCACCAGCCGTGGGACAGAGGAGACCCAGTACTTC
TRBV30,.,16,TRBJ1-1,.,CAWTVGGARVNTEAFF,TGTGCCTGGACTGTTGGGGGGGCGAGAGTGAACACTGAAGCTTTCTTT
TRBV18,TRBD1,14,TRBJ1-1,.,CASSPTGENTEAFF,TGTGCCAGCTCACCAACAGGGGAGAACACTGAAGCTTTCTTT
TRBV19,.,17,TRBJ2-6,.,CASSIGVASSGANVLTF,TGTGCCAGTAGTATTGGAGTCGCAAGCTCTGGGGCCAACGTCCTGACTTTC
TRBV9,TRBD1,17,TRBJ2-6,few,CASSVAQGAQGANVLTF,TGTGCCAGCAGCGTAGCCCAGGGGGCGCAAGGGGCCAACGTCCTGACTTTC
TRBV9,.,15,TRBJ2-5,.,CASSVSGIGQETQYF,TGTGCCAGCAGCGTATCCGGGATTGGACAAGAGACCCAGTACTTC
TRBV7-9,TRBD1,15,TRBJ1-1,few,CASRGRDSLNTEAFF,TGTGCCAGCAGGGGCAGGGACAGTCTGAACACTGAAGCTTTCTTT
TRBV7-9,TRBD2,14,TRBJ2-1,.,CASSSGTSANEQFF,TGTGCCAGCAGCTCCGGGACTAGCGCGAATGAGCAGTTCTTC
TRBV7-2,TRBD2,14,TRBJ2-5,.,CASSLAGGGETQYF,TGTGCCAGCAGCTTAGCTGGCGGGGGAGAGACCCAGTACTTC
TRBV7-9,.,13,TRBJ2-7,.,CASSLAGGAEQYF,TGTGCCAGCAGCTTAGCTGGTGGGGCTGAGCAGTACTTC
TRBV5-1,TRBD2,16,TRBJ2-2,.,CASSYGLAGVTGELFF,TGCGCCAGCAGTTACGGACTAGCGGGAGTCACCGGGGAGCTGTTTTTT
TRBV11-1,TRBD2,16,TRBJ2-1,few,CASSSKRGAPYNEQFF,TGTGCCAGCAGCTCAAAGCGGGGGGCCCCCTACAATGAGCAGTTCTTC
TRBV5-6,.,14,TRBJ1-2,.,CASSLGRGDYGYTF,TGTGCCAGCAGCTTAGGCAGGGGCGACTATGGCTACACCTTC
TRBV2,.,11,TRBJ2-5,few,CASSRVETQYF,TGTGCCAGCAGCCGTGTGGAGACCCAGTACTTC
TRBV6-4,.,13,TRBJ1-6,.,CASSPGLDSPLHF,TGTGCCAGCAGTCCCGGACTAGACTCACCCCTCCACTTT
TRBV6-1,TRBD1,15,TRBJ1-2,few,CASSDPGQGAPGYTF,TGTGCCAGCAGTGACCCGGGACAGGGGGCGCCTGGCTACACCTTC
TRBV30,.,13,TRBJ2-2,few,CAWSAQGPGELFF,TGTGCCTGGAGTGCACAGGGACCCGGGGAGCTGTTTTTT
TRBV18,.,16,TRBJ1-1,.,CASSPQSGAGGTEAFF,TGTGCCAGCTCGCCACAATCAGGGGCGGGTGGCACTGAAGCTTTCTTT
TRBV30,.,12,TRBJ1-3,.,CAWTGFGNTIYF,TGTGCCTGGACGGGATTTGGAAACACCATATATTTT
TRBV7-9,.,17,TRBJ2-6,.,CASSLVVSISGANVLTF,TGTGCCAGCAGCTTAGTTGTCAGTATCTCTGGGGCCAACGTCCTGACTTTC
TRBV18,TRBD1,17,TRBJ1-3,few,CASSPGTGSPSGNTIYF,TGTGCCAGCTCACCTGGGACAGGGAGTCCCTCTGGAAACACCATATATTTT
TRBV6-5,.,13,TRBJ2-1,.,CASSYLRDGEQFF,TGTGCCAGCAGTTACTTGCGGGATGGGGAGCAGTTCTTC
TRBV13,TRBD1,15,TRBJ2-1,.,CASSLVQGGRNEQFF,TGTGCCAGCAGCTTAGTACAGGGGGGAAGGAATGAGCAGTTCTTC
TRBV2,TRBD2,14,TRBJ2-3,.,CASGLAGRTDTQYF,TGTGCCAGTGGACTAGCGGGACGCACAGATACGCAGTATTTT
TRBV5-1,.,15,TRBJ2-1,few,CASSDGLYNYNEQFF,TGCGCCAGCAGCGACGGACTTTACAACTACAATGAGCAGTTCTTC